This entry lists 10 T cell receptor beta chains sequenced from one sample in a study of T cell responses to AZD1222 COVID-19 vaccine (dated by TCRdb to the early 2020s). Libraries came from the immunoSEQ multiplex PCR assay. TCRdb provides this immuneACCESS table in a form limited to in-frame rearrangements. Some clones are lacking; in checked studies, under half of them reflect an unresolved V gene, and why the rest are absent is not known. Counted in this sample were 100,000 to 150,000 clones; 89% of them appeared once. The ten largest clones represent less than 4.5% of the sample. The time point label on this specimen signifies: baseline before first vaccination. The material was peripheral blood, obtained on day 0 of AZD1222 vaccination. The receptors originated from an adult in good health.

This clone came up once. The chain recombines TRBV5-1 with TRBJ2-2; 7 nucleotides agree with TRBD2. CDR1 and CDR2 from the germline V gene are SGHRS and YFSETQ. The CDR3 covers 14 residues. The junction had 7 bases not matched to a gene; V was cut back by 7 bases and J by 4 bases. The CDR3 bases are TGCGCCAGCCGTGGGCGGGAGCTCACCGGGGAGCTGTTTTTT. Its translation is CASRGRELTGELFF.

The chain is built from TRBV5-1 and TRBJ2-5; 7 bases are shared with TRBD1. Unmatched junction bases numbered 4, after V lost 0 bases and J lost 5 bases. The CDR3 runs to 14 residues. CDR1 and CDR2 (germline): SGHRS, YFSETQ. The CDR3 protein is CASSLGPGGETQYF. The CDR3 coding sequence is TGCGCCAGCAGCTTGGGCCCAGGGGGTGAGACCCAGTACTTC.

The chain uses TRBV5-1 and TRBJ2-3; D not resolved. The germline V gene encodes CDR1 SGHRS and CDR2 YFSETQ. The CDR3 consists of 13 residues. V was pared by 2 bases and J by 4 bases, with 8 bases between. As DNA, the CDR3 is TGCGCCAGCAGCTTAAGGGAAGCAGATACGCAGTATTTT. Its protein product is CASSLREADTQYF. Full variable domain (outside the CDR3, taken from reference TRBV5-1 and TRBJ2-3): KAGVTQTPRYLIKTRGQQVTLSCSPISGHRSVSWYQQTPGQGLQFLFEYFSETQRNKGNFPGRFSGRQFSNSRSEMNVSTLELGDSALYLCASSLREADTQYFGPGTRLTVL.

The J gene is TRBJ1-5, the V gene TRBV6-1, with unresolved D. Trimming left V 1 base short and J 5 bases short, with 9 bases between. Germline CDR1 MNHNS, CDR2 SASEGT. This CDR3 spans 14 amino acids. The CDR3 here is CASSEGGWHQPQHF. CDR3 DNA sequence: TGTGCCAGCAGTGAAGGCGGGTGGCATCAGCCCCAGCATTTT.

CDR3 residues: CASSFDRGYEQYF. CDR3 nucleotide sequence: TGTGCCAGTAGTTTCGACAGGGGCTACGAGCAGTACTTC. The gene calls are TRBV19 and TRBJ2-7; 8 nucleotides agree with TRBD1. The J segment lost 3 bases and the V segment lost 5 bases, leaving 3 bases of the junction unmatched. CDR1 LNHDA and CDR2 SQIVND come from the germline V gene (reference sequence). There are 13 residues in the CDR3.

The V gene is TRBV5-6, the J gene TRBJ2-5; D remains unclear. Germline CDR1 and CDR2: SGHDT and YYEEEE. This CDR3 comprises 14 residues. Trimming removed 0 bases from V and 1 base from J, with 7 bases in between. The CDR3 DNA reads TGTGCCAGCAGCTTGGACTGGGGCCAAGAGACCCAGTACTTC. This translates into CASSLDWGQETQYF.

V is TRBV25-1 and J is TRBJ2-3, with 8 bases that match TRBD2. The germline V gene encodes CDR1 MGHDK and CDR2 SYGVNS. The J segment lost 2 bases and the V segment lost 7 bases, leaving 8 bases of the junction unmatched. CDR3 size: 15 residues. The CDR3 nucleotides are TGTGCCAGCACAGCGGGAGTTTCTAACACAGATACGCAGTATTTT. Encoded protein: CASTAGVSNTDTQYF. The full variable domain, with the rest looked up from reference TRBV25-1 and TRBJ2-3, is EADIYQTPRYLVIGTGKKITLECSQTMGHDKMYWYQQDPGMELHLIHYSYGVNSTEKGDLSSESTVSRIRTEHFPLTLESARPSHTSQYLCASTAGVSNTDTQYFGPGTRLTVL.

The rearrangement links TRBV30 to TRBJ2-7; 7 bases are a match to TRBD1. The CDR3 is 14 residues long. Trimming removed 5 bases from V and 0 bases from J; junction bases left unmatched: 7. Germline CDR1 and CDR2: GTSNPN and SVGIG (reference sequence). The CDR3 DNA sequence: TGTGCCTGGGCGGACAGGCCTTCCTCCTACGAGCAGTACTTC. This codes for CAWADRPSSYEQYF.

This sequence joins TRBV3-1 (or the pseudogene TRBV3-2) and TRBJ2-7, with D possibly being TRBD1 (5 bases). Germline-derived CDR1 and CDR2 are LGHDT and YNNKEL (reference sequence). This CDR3 has 13 residues. The V and J ends lost 2 bases and 2 bases respectively, with 7 bases between them. The CDR3 region has the DNA TGTGCCAGCAGCCAAAGGGGCACCTACGAGCAGTACTTC. Its translation is CASSQRGTYEQYF.

This chain links TRBV3-1 (or the pseudogene TRBV3-2) with TRBJ1-1; no clear D gene. Trimming removed 0 bases at V and 7 bases at J, with 6 bases between. Per the germline V gene, CDR1 is LGHDT and CDR2 is YNNKEL (reference sequence). This CDR3 is 12 amino acids long. The CDR3 DNA follows: TGTGCCAGCAGCCAAGACGCCGGTGAAGCTTTCTTT. Its translation is CASSQDAGEAFF.